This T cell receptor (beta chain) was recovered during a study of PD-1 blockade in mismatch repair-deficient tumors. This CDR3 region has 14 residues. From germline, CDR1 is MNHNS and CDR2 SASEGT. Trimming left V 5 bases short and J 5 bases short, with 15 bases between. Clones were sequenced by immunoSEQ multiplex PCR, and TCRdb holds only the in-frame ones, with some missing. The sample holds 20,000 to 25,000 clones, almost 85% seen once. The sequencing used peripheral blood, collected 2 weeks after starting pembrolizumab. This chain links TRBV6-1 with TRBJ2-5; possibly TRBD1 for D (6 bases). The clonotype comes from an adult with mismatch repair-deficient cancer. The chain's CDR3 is CASSLRDIWETQYF. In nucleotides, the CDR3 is TGTGCCAGCAGTCTTCGGGACATCTGGGAGACCCAGTACTTC.